One T cell receptor beta chain is described in this entry. What it recognizes is unknown. This sample is part of a study of cytomegalovirus exposure and HLA in healthy donors. Study-wide points: Among the most significant clusters, several appeared linked to common viral pathogens in a later analysis.

Nominally healthy donors were sampled, though unrecorded immune exposures were likely. Amplification used 60 Vbeta primers and 13 Jbeta primers. Using immunoSEQ multiplex PCR, the repertoire was profiled, and TCRdb retains in-frame clones only, with some absent. The profile covers 200,000 to 250,000 clones, with around 89% appearing a single time and 0.95% to 1.1% taken by the ten largest. Germline V gives CDR1 LNHDA, CDR2 SQIVND (reference sequence). The CDR3 runs 18 residues. Trimming cost V 2 bases and J 3 bases; bases outside gene matches: 16. Material: PBMCs. The origin of this receptor is a woman aged 18-35 years in good health and CMV-seronegative. This rearrangement joins TRBV19 to TRBJ2-7, with 7 nucleotides matching TRBD2. The CDR3: CASSISFWGGHALYEQYF. The CDR3 DNA is TGTGCCAGTAGTATATCCTTCTGGGGGGGTCATGCCCTCTACGAGCAGTACTTC.